Presented here are 15 T cell receptor beta chains from one specimen sequenced in a study of cytomegalovirus exposure and HLA in healthy donors. Use of 60 Vbeta and 13 Jbeta primers characterized the PCR. Libraries were prepared by immunoSEQ multiplex PCR; TCRdb keeps only in-frame clonotypes and omits some of them. The profile shows about 220,000 clones, approximately 82% of them singletons. The sample comprised PBMCs. These receptors were taken from a man aged 18 to 29 in good health and CMV-seronegative.

The gene calls are TRBV28 and TRBJ1-1, with no clear D. The germline gives CDR1 MDHEN, CDR2 SYDVKM. V was shortened by 3 bases and J by 0 bases, with 8 bases between the two germline ends. The CDR3 totals 14 residues. This CDR3 reads CASSFEQLNTEAFF. The CDR3 bases are TGTGCCAGCAGTTTCGAACAGCTGAACACTGAAGCTTTCTTT.

V and J are TRBV11-3 and TRBJ2-1, with 13 bases identical to TRBD2. V lost 1 base and J lost 1; bases outside the gene matches: 4. Germline V CDR1 and CDR2: SGHNT, YENEEA. The CDR3 loop spans 18 amino acids. The CDR3 region is CASSLALAGGLSYNEQFF. The CDR3 nucleotides read TGTGCCAGCAGCTTAGCACTAGCGGGAGGGTTGTCCTACAATGAGCAGTTCTTC.

The chain carries TRBV28 and TRBJ1-4; D gene uncertain. V lost 2 bases, J lost 7 bases, and 14 bases lay in between. This CDR3 comprises 15 residues. The V gene's germline CDR1 is MDHEN and CDR2 SYDVKM. The chain's CDR3 is CASSLEGRRGEKLFF. CDR3 DNA sequence: TGTGCCAGCAGTTTAGAGGGCCGTCGGGGTGAAAAACTGTTTTTT.

This clone was observed a few times. The genes are TRBV6-5 and TRBJ2-1; D is unresolved. Trimming removed 2 bases at V and 0 bases at J, with 11 bases between. Germline-derived CDR1 and CDR2 are MNHEY and SVGAGI. This CDR3 contains 16 residues. The CDR3 DNA reads TGTGCCAGCAGTTACGGTGACACACACTCCTACAATGAGCAGTTCTTC. The encoded protein is CASSYGDTHSYNEQFF.

V usage is TRBV19 and J usage is TRBJ2-1; no definite D call. The CDR3 has 15 residues. From germline, CDR1 is LNHDA and CDR2 SQIVND (reference sequence). The germline V and J ends were trimmed by 2 bases and 0 bases, with 8 bases remaining between them. Written as DNA, the CDR3 is TGTGCCAGTAGTATAATGCCGAGCTCCTACAATGAGCAGTTCTTC. Protein: CASSIMPSSYNEQFF.

This chain joins TRBV9 and TRBJ2-7, with D maybe TRBD2 (7 bases). V shed 0 bases and J shed 1 base, with 11 bases lying between them. CDR1 and CDR2 (germline): SGDLS, YYNGEE. The CDR3 is 15 residues long. In DNA form, the CDR3 reads TGTGCCAGCAGCGTAGGGGGGCGGGAGTCCTACGAGCAGTACTTC. It encodes CASSVGGRESYEQYF.

The rearrangement links TRBV28 to TRBJ1-2; 9 bases match TRBD1. CDR1 MDHEN and CDR2 SYDVKM come from the germline V gene. V was pared by 7 bases and J by 9 bases, with 9 bases of the junction left unmatched. The CDR3 is made up of 13 amino acids. Written as DNA, the CDR3 is TGTGCCAGCATTATCCCCGGGACAGGGAGCTACACCTTC. Translated: CASIIPGTGSYTF.

V gene TRBV9 combines with J gene TRBJ1-2; 12 nucleotides line up with TRBD1. The germline CDR1 and CDR2 sequences are SGDLS and YYNGEE. Trimming cost V 4 bases and J 2 bases; bases outside gene matches: 3. The CDR3 is 15 residues long. The CDR3 DNA reads TGTGCCAGCAGCACCGGGACAGGGGGCAACTATGGCTACACCTTC. It translates to CASSTGTGGNYGYTF.

The chain is built from TRBV18 and TRBJ1-1; 9 bases map to TRBD1. The junction had 10 bases not matched to a gene; V was cut back by 4 bases and J by 4 bases. CDR1 and CDR2 from the germline V gene are KGHSH and LQKENI. CDR3 length: 16 residues. DNA for the CDR3: TGTGCCAGCTCACGATATCCCACAGGGGGCGTCACTGAAGCTTTCTTT. The encoded protein is CASSRYPTGGVTEAFF. Full variable domain (rest looked up from reference TRBV18 and TRBJ1-1): NAGVMQNPRHLVRRRGQEARLRCSPMKGHSHVYWYRQLPEEGLKFMVYLQKENIIDESGMPKERFSAEFPKEGPSILRIQQVVRGDSAAYFCASSRYPTGGVTEAFFGQGTRLTVV.

The chain employs TRBV28 and TRBJ2-5, with TRBD2 identical over 10 bases. CDR1 and CDR2 from the germline V gene are MDHEN and SYDVKM. The V and J ends lost 6 bases and 5 bases, in that order; junction bases with no gene match: 15. The CDR3 has 17 amino acids. The CDR3 region has the DNA TGTGCCAGCAGCCAACCCTCCGCACTAGCGGGACAGGAGACCCAGTACTTC. Amino acids: CASSQPSALAGQETQYF.

The rearrangement uses TRBV9 and TRBJ2-3, with TRBD2 matching 11 bases. This CDR3 region has 16 residues. V lost 3 bases and J lost 3; bases outside the gene matches: 6. Germline V lookup: CDR1 SGDLS, CDR2 YYNGEE. This CDR3 is CASSGLAGGMTDTQYF. CDR3 nucleotide sequence: TGTGCCAGCAGCGGTTTAGCGGGAGGGATGACAGATACGCAGTATTTT.

The V call is TRBV27, the J call TRBJ1-2, with TRBD1 matching 8 bases. The V gene end was trimmed by 6 bases and the J gene end by 2 bases; junction bases not matched to a gene: 2. Germline V gives CDR1 MNHEY, CDR2 SMNVEV (reference sequence). The CDR3 contains 13 residues. CDR3 region: CASSNRGNYGYTF. The DNA for the CDR3 is TGTGCCAGCAGCAACAGGGGGAACTATGGCTACACCTTC.

The rearrangement uses TRBV5-1 and TRBJ2-5; perhaps TRBD2 as D (6 bases). The germline V gene encodes CDR1 SGHRS and CDR2 YFSETQ. Trimming cost V 3 bases and J 5 bases, with 11 bases left between them. There are 13 residues in the CDR3. DNA for the CDR3: TGCGCCAGCAGCTCGCAGGAGGGGGAGACCCAGTACTTC. Its protein product is CASSSQEGETQYF.

Comments on this clone: One junction end disagrees with the germline gene, perhaps due to a read error. The chain is built from TRBV7-7 and TRBJ2-5; weak D call: TRBD2 (7 bases). Germline CDR1 reads SSHAT; CDR2 reads FNYEAQ (reference sequence). The CDR3 extends over 16 amino acids. The CDR3 spells CASSLVGRGGGETQYF. The CDR3 DNA is TGTGCTAGCAGCTTAGTCGGCAGGGGAGGGGGAGAGACCCAGTACTTC.

The table lists this clone with a few counts. The chain carries TRBV9 and TRBJ2-7, with no clear D. Germline CDR1 is SGDLS and CDR2 is YYNGEE. Trimming took 0 bases from V and 2 from J, leaving 12 bases between them. This CDR3 is 15 amino acids long. CDR3 sequence: CASSVEQSPPYEQYF. CDR3 nucleotide sequence: TGTGCCAGCAGCGTAGAACAGAGCCCCCCCTACGAGCAGTACTTC.